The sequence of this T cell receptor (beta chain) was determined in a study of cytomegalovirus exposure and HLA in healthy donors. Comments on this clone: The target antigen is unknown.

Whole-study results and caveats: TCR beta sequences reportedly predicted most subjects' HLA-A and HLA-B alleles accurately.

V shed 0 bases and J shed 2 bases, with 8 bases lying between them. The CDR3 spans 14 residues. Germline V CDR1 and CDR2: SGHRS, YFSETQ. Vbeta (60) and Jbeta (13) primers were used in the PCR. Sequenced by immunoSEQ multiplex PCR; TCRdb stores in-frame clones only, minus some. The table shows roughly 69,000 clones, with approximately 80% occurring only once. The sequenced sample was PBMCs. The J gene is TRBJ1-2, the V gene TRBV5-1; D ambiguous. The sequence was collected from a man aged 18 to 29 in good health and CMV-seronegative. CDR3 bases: TGCGCCAGCAGCTTGGGCCCGGGAAACTATGGCTACACCTTC. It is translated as CASSLGPGNYGYTF.